A single sample gave rise to the 32 T cell receptor beta chains below, sequenced in a study of T cell clonality in common variable immunodeficiency. TCRdb keeps only in-frame clones here, not all; method: immunoSEQ multiplex PCR. The counts give about 35,000 clones, none of them seen only once; 9.5% is held by the top ten. Material for sequencing was peripheral blood mononuclear cells. The receptor source for this set is a person aged 18 to 70 in good health.

Many counts were recorded for this clone. The read halts 3 residues ahead of the CDR3 end, with the missing end drawn from the germline J gene. The genes are TRBV5-1 and TRBJ2-3; 9 positions agree with TRBD1. Germline CDR1 is SGHRS and CDR2 is YFSETQ. The CDR3 covers 15 residues. J gave up 3 bases and V 0 bases, and 2 bases lay outside the gene matches. The sequenced CDR3 bases are TGCGCCAGCAGCTTGGGACAGGGGGTGACAGATACG. Translated: CASSLGQGVTDT. The CDR3 reads in full as CASSLGQGVTDTQYF. Together with reference TRBV5-1 and TRBJ2-3, the CDR3 gives the full variable domain: KAGVTQTPRYLIKTRGQQVTLSCSPISGHRSVSWYQQTPGQGLQFLFEYFSETQRNKGNFPGRFSGRQFSNSRSEMNVSTLELGDSALYLCASSLGQGVTDTQYFGPGTRLTVL.

This clone was detected many times. Read coverage stops 3 residues before the CDR3 terminus; the germline J gene supplies the remainder. This chain connects TRBV5-1 to TRBJ1-1; 7 bases are shared with TRBD1. The ends lost 6 bases at V and 2 bases at J; junction bases unmatched: 13. Looked up from germline, CDR1 is SGHRS and CDR2 is YFSETQ. The CDR3 runs to 16 residues. The covered CDR3 bases are TGCGCCAGCAAATCAGGGGGAGGTCTTTACAACACTGAA. Its translation is CASKSGGGLYNTE. The whole CDR3 region reads CASKSGGGLYNTEAFF.

This clone was seen many times. From the germline J gene comes the end of the CDR3, since the read stops 3 residues before it. This chain uses TRBV7-8 with TRBJ1-1; possible D gene TRBD1, 6 bases. In germline, CDR1 is SGHVS, CDR2 FQNEAQ. The V end lost 1 base, the J end lost 1 base, and 7 bases lay between the germline ends. CDR3 length: 14 amino acids. CDR3 bases read: TGTGCCAGCAGCTTAGGGACAGAGAACACTGAA. It codes for CASSLGTENTE. The entire CDR3 sequence reads CASSLGTENTEAFF.

On this clone: The sequence runs out 3 residues before the end of the CDR3; the remainder is reconstructed from the germline J gene. The rearrangement links TRBV5-1 to TRBJ2-2, with D perhaps matching TRBD2 (5 bases). The CDR3 totals 13 residues. V was shortened by 3 bases and J by 6 bases, with 9 bases between the two germline ends. CDR1 is SGHRS, CDR2 YFSETQ, per germline. The CDR3 loop is CASSSDGAGELFF. The sequenced CDR3 bases are TGCGCCAGCAGCTCTGACGGGGCCGGGGAG.

This clone was detected ten times or more. The CDR3 goes on 3 residues after the read ends, and that part is filled in from the germline J gene. The gene calls are TRBV29-1 and TRBJ1-1, with 9 bases that match TRBD1. Germline assignment: CDR1 SQVTM and CDR2 ANQGSEA. The trim removed 8 bases at V and 4 bases at J, leaving 5 bases unmatched. CDR3 length equals 12 residues. The CDR3 bases that were read are TGCAGCTTCCGGGACAGGGCCACTGAA. Residues: CSFRDRATE. The whole CDR3 protein is CSFRDRATEAFF.

This clone has at least ten counts. The missing CDR3 end, 3 residues past where the read stops, is filled in from the germline J gene. The chain has TRBV7-3 and TRBJ2-1, with TRBD2 matching 13 bases. Germline V gene sequence: CDR1 SGHTA, CDR2 FQGTGA. The CDR3 totals 15 residues. V lost 6 bases, J lost 7 bases, and 6 bases stayed unmatched. CDR3 in amino acids: CASSRTSGSLNEQFF. The sequenced part of the CDR3 DNA is TGTGCCAGCAGTCGGACTAGCGGGAGTCTGAATGAG.

This clone has ten or more counts. The sequenced fragment ends 3 residues before the CDR3 boundary, so the rest is inferred from the germline J gene. The chain links TRBV19 to TRBJ2-1; 11 bases map to TRBD2. V lost 3 bases and J lost 5; bases outside the gene matches: 3. The CDR3 spans 15 residues. Germline V gene sequence: CDR1 LNHDA, CDR2 SQIVND (reference sequence). CDR3 DNA (partial): TGTGCCAGTAGTATGGGACTAGCGGCCCACAATGAG. Translated, it gives CASSMGLAAHNE. The whole CDR3 protein is CASSMGLAAHNEQFF.

At least ten counts were recorded for this clone. With the read ending 3 residues before the CDR3 end, the germline J gene is used to fill in that end. The gene calls are TRBV7-9 and TRBJ1-1; D not certain. Germline V gene lookup returns CDR1 SEHNR and CDR2 FQNEAQ (reference sequence). Trimming removed 6 bases at V and 1 base at J, with 9 bases between. The CDR3 totals 13 residues. The part of the CDR3 DNA that was read is TGTGCCAGCAGTTTTCCAGGGAACACTGAA. Encoded protein: CASSFPGNTE. The whole CDR3 is CASSFPGNTEAFF.

This clone showed up many times. The CDR3 goes on 3 residues after the read ends, and that part is filled in from the germline J gene. V gene TRBV7-3 combines with J gene TRBJ2-1; D gene ambiguous. CDR1 and CDR2 from the germline V gene are SGHTA and FQGTGA. This CDR3 comprises 13 residues. The germline V and J ends were trimmed by 5 bases and 9 bases, with 14 bases remaining between them. The sequenced part of the CDR3 DNA is TGTGCCAGCAGCCAACTGGCGGCAAGTGAG. Protein: CASSQLAASE. The CDR3 as a whole reads CASSQLAASEQFF.

This clone was detected ten times or more. The DNA read from the CDR3 is TGTGCCAGCAGCCTCGGACTAGAGGTGAACGAG. This encodes CASSLGLEVNE. The entire CDR3 protein reads CASSLGLEVNEQYF. The chain links TRBV4-2 to TRBJ2-7; 7 bases are a match to TRBD2. The read is 3 residues too short to cover the CDR3 end, so that end is filled in from the germline J gene. This CDR3 is 14 amino acids long. Germline V gene lookup returns CDR1 LGHNA and CDR2 YNFKEQ. The V gene end was trimmed by 4 bases and the J gene end by 5 bases; junction bases not matched to a gene: 8.

The table lists this clone with many counts. The missing CDR3 end, 3 residues past where the read stops, is filled in from the germline J gene. The chain links TRBV20-1 to TRBJ1-2, with D maybe TRBD1 (5 bases). The CDR3 is 15 amino acids. Germline values: CDR1 DFQATT, CDR2 SNEGSKA (reference sequence). Trimming removed 0 bases at V and 0 bases at J, with 11 bases between. CDR3 residues: CSARDGQGSNYGYTF. CDR3 DNA, as far as it was read: TGCAGTGCTAGAGATGGGCAGGGTTCTAACTATGGC.

In regard to this clone: The CDR3 goes on 3 residues after the read ends, and that part is filled in from the germline J gene. The rearrangement links TRBV7-2 to TRBJ1-1; 8 positions agree with TRBD1. In germline, CDR1 is SGHTA, CDR2 FQGNSA. This CDR3 has 14 residues. Trimming cost V 6 bases and J 2 bases; bases outside gene matches: 5. CDR3 sequence reads: CASRTDRGNTEAFF. The DNA read from the CDR3 is TGTGCCAGCAGGACAGACAGGGGAAACACTGAA.

There are many counts of this clone. The read ends 3 residues shy of where the CDR3 ends; the end is completed using the germline J gene. The chain recombines TRBV20-1 with TRBJ2-3; D is uncertain. V was shortened by 1 base and J by 4 bases, with 12 bases between the two germline ends. Germline V gene sequence: CDR1 DFQATT, CDR2 SNEGSKA (reference sequence). This CDR3 has 14 amino acids. The sequenced part of the CDR3 DNA is TGCAGTGCTAGAGCGGCAGGTGGAGCAGATACG. Its protein is CSARAAGGADT. The complete CDR3 reads CSARAAGGADTQYF.

The sample holds many counts of this clone. The observed sequence ends 3 residues before the CDR3 terminus, with the missing tail filled in from the germline J gene. The chain couples TRBV7-3 to TRBJ2-2, with D maybe TRBD2 (5 bases). The V gene's germline CDR1 is SGHTA and CDR2 FQGTGA. Deletions cut 10 bases from V and 2 bases from J, with 11 bases between. The CDR3 totals 13 residues. The covered CDR3 bases are TGTGCCACCGCCGGGGATAACACCGGGGAG. Its translation: CATAGDNTGE. The full CDR3 protein is CATAGDNTGELFF.

This clone appeared many times. Sequencing ends 3 residues short of the CDR3 end; the germline J gene provides the rest. The rearrangement joins TRBV30 to TRBJ2-7, with D possibly TRBD2 on 6 matching bases. The V gene lost 3 bases and the J gene lost 6 bases, with 15 bases spanning the gap. This CDR3 is 13 amino acids long. The V gene's germline CDR1 is GTSNPN and CDR2 SVGIG (reference sequence). The CDR3: CAWRGGVGIEQYF. The sequenced CDR3 bases are TGTGCCTGGAGGGGGGGAGTGGGAATCGAG.

This clone was counted many times. The CDR3 is cut off 3 residues early in the read; its end comes from the germline J gene. The J gene is TRBJ1-2, the V gene TRBV10-3, with D tentatively TRBD1 (5 bases). The CDR3 has 13 amino acids. The V gene's germline CDR1 is ENHRY and CDR2 SYGVKD. V gave up 4 bases and J gave up 6 bases, with 12 bases separating them. The covered CDR3 bases are TGTGCCATCAGTGGGGAGACAGTGGATGGC. Translation: CAISGETVDG. The entire CDR3 reads CAISGETVDGYTF.

Comments on this clone: Read coverage stops 3 residues before the CDR3 terminus; the germline J gene supplies the remainder. The V call is TRBV2, the J call TRBJ1-2; no clear D. CDR3 size: 17 residues. The germline CDR1 and CDR2 sequences are SNHLY and FYNNEI. The chain's CDR3 is CASSEYNGREGLETYTF. The CDR3 bases that were read are TGTGCCAGCAGTGAATACAATGGGCGGGAGGGCCTGGAGACC.

This clone was counted ten times or more. The read comes to an end 3 residues before the CDR3 does, leaving the germline J gene to fill in the end. The same CDR3 is also encoded by other DNA sequences in this sample. The chain is built from TRBV5-1 and TRBJ1-3, with D unresolved. CDR1 SGHRS and CDR2 YFSETQ come from the germline V gene. This CDR3 has 17 amino acids. The V end was cut by 2 bases, the J end by 5 bases, with 20 bases between. CDR3 residues: CASSLPPASGSRNTIYF. The sequenced part of the CDR3 DNA is TGCGCCAGCAGCTTACCCCCGGCTTCGGGGAGCCGAAACACC.

Many counts were recorded for this clone. Coverage ceases 3 residues before the CDR3 finishes, and the germline J gene fills in the end. This chain links TRBV12-3 or TRBV12-4 with TRBJ1-5; D ambiguous. The CDR3 has 15 residues. Deletions cut 1 base from V and 4 bases from J, with 11 bases between. CDR3 residues: CASSLGSGRNQPQHF. The CDR3 DNA, read in part, is TGTGCCAGCAGTTTAGGGTCCGGCAGGAATCAGCCC.

The sample holds many counts of this clone. The read ends 3 residues shy of where the CDR3 ends; the end is completed using the germline J gene. The rearrangement links TRBV20-1 to TRBJ2-2; 9 positions agree with TRBD2. The length of the CDR3 is 17 residues. Germline-derived CDR1 and CDR2 are DFQATT and SNEGSKA (reference sequence). V dropped 1 base and J dropped 4; count of bases not matched to a gene: 10. CDR3: CSARGDLAGDLTGELFF. Partial CDR3 DNA: TGCAGTGCTAGAGGGGATTTAGCGGGGGACCTCACCGGGGAG.

This clone was recorded at least ten times. The read halts 3 residues ahead of the CDR3 end, with the missing end drawn from the germline J gene. The V gene is TRBV29-1, the J gene TRBJ2-5; 7 bases match TRBD1. Trimming removed 5 bases from V and 3 bases from J; junction bases left unmatched: 15. This CDR3 contains 16 residues. The germline CDR1 and CDR2 sequences are SQVTM and ANQGSEA. This chain's CDR3 is CSVHPRGQEKKETQYF. CDR3 bases read: TGCAGCGTTCACCCCAGAGGACAGGAAAAAAAAGAGACC.

Concerning this clone: This may be a read error: a much more frequent sequence differs by one nucleotide. The read ends 3 residues early relative to the CDR3; the germline J gene fills the gap. The chain couples TRBV7-9 to TRBJ2-1, with 8 bases that match TRBD2. The CDR3 extends over 15 amino acids. Germline-derived CDR1 and CDR2 are SEHNR and FQNEAQ (reference sequence). The DNA read from the CDR3 is TGTGGCAGCAGCTTAGCAGCGGGGGCCTACAATGAG. This sequence encodes CGSSLAAGAYNE. The whole CDR3 reads CGSSLAAGAYNEQFF.

This clone was picked up many times. The read ends 3 residues early relative to the CDR3; the germline J gene fills the gap. J is TRBJ1-3 and V is TRBV7-9; D ambiguous. The CDR3 has 15 amino acids. Trimming took 5 bases from V and 1 from J, leaving 12 bases between them. CDR1 and CDR2 (germline): SEHNR, FQNEAQ (reference sequence). CDR3 protein: CASSTDTRSGNTIYF. The CDR3 bases that were read are TGTGCCAGCAGCACCGACACCCGATCTGGAAACACC.

This clone showed up many times. The CDR3 goes on 3 residues after the read ends, and that part is filled in from the germline J gene. The chain is built from TRBV18 and TRBJ1-6, with D uncertain. CDR3 length equals 16 residues. Per germline, CDR1 KGHSH and CDR2 LQKENI. Trimming left V 2 bases short and J 0 bases short, with 8 bases between. CDR3 DNA (partial): TGTGCCAGCTCACCAACCAGAAGCTCCTATAATTCACCC. Translation: CASSPTRSSYNSP. The full CDR3 protein is CASSPTRSSYNSPLHF.

This clone has at least ten counts. The read ends 3 residues before the CDR3 terminus; that terminus is restored from the germline J gene. The V call is TRBV20-1, the J call TRBJ2-3, with 8 bases identical to TRBD1. CDR1 and CDR2 (germline): DFQATT, SNEGSKA (reference sequence). The V gene end was trimmed by 6 bases and the J gene end by 4 bases; junction bases not matched to a gene: 6. The CDR3 extends over 13 amino acids. CDR3 DNA, as far as it was read: TGCAGTGCCCTGGACAGGGTTGCAGATACG. Protein product: CSALDRVADT. The entire CDR3 is CSALDRVADTQYF.

This clone was recorded at least ten times. The read ends 3 residues before the CDR3 terminus; that terminus is restored from the germline J gene. The J gene is TRBJ2-7, the V gene TRBV28; 7 positions match TRBD1. CDR1 is MDHEN, CDR2 SYDVKM, per germline. There are 13 residues in the CDR3. The J segment lost 2 bases and the V segment lost 10 bases, leaving 8 bases of the junction unmatched. CDR3 residues: CATLPTGTYEQYF. The covered CDR3 bases are TGTGCCACCCTCCCGACAGGGACCTACGAG.

This clone has at least ten counts. The sequence runs out 3 residues before the end of the CDR3; the remainder is reconstructed from the germline J gene. This chain joins TRBV29-1 and TRBJ2-5; 9 bases line up with TRBD1. The V gene's germline CDR1 is SQVTM and CDR2 ANQGSEA. The CDR3 extends over 15 amino acids. The V and J ends lost 6 bases and 5 bases, in that order; junction bases with no gene match: 13. CDR3 DNA, as far as it was read: TGCAGCGTGGCGAGGGACAGGGCTACAAGGGAGACC. This gives the protein CSVARDRATRET. The CDR3 as a whole reads CSVARDRATRETQYF. The full variable domain, completed using reference TRBV29-1 and TRBJ2-5, is SAVISQKPSRDICQRGTSLTIQCQVDSQVTMMFWYRQQPGQSLTLIATANQGSEATYESGFVIDKFPISRPNLTFSTLTVSNMSPEDSSIYLCSVARDRATRETQYFGPGTRLLVL.

This clone showed up many times. Sequencing ends 3 residues short of the CDR3 end; the germline J gene provides the rest. The chain couples TRBV18 to TRBJ1-1, with 10 bases lining up with TRBD1. V dropped 2 bases and J dropped 2; count of bases not matched to a gene: 5. The CDR3 loop spans 16 amino acids. Germline CDR1 and CDR2: KGHSH and LQKENI. This chain's CDR3 is CASSPRGQGLNTEAFF. Partial CDR3 DNA: TGTGCCAGCTCACCAAGGGGACAGGGGCTTAACACTGAA.

This clone was seen ten or more times. The CDR3 goes on 3 residues after the read ends, and that part is filled in from the germline J gene. The chain joins TRBV7-3 to TRBJ2-2; TRBD2 matches at 14 bases. Trimming took 4 bases from V and 4 from J; bases not matched to a gene: 5. This CDR3 comprises 17 residues. Germline V lookup: CDR1 SGHTA, CDR2 FQGTGA. The covered CDR3 bases are TGTGCCAGCAGCTCCGGGACTAGCGGGAGTGCCACCGGGGAG. Translated, it gives CASSSGTSGSATGE. The full CDR3 protein reads CASSSGTSGSATGELFF. The whole variable domain, filled in from reference TRBV7-3 and TRBJ2-2, reads GAGVSQTPSNKVTEKGKYVELRCDPISGHTALYWYRQSLGQGPEFLIYFQGTGAADDSGLPNDRFFAVRPEGSVSTLKIQRTERGDSAVYLCASSSGTSGSATGELFFGEGSRLTVL.

Notes on this clone: Sequencing ends 3 residues short of the CDR3 end; the germline J gene provides the rest. This sequence joins TRBV7-9 and TRBJ2-7; 7 bases match TRBD1. The trim removed 5 bases at V and 3 bases at J, leaving 7 bases unmatched. CDR3 size: 14 residues. Germline V CDR1 and CDR2: SEHNR, FQNEAQ (reference sequence). CDR3 protein: CASSQGGAYYEQYF. The sequenced CDR3 bases are TGTGCCAGCAGCCAAGGGGGCGCCTACTACGAG.

This clone has at least ten counts. The read gets to within 3 residues of the CDR3 end, and the germline J gene fills in the rest. This chain uses TRBV23-1 with TRBJ1-5; D not resolved. TRBV23-1 is an open reading frame, and its role is uncertain. The V end was cut by 9 bases, the J end by 1 base, with 10 bases between. The CDR3 sequence is 13 residues long. The CDR3 sequence: CARLRRSNQPQHF. The covered CDR3 bases are TGCGCCAGGTTACGAAGGAGCAATCAGCCC.

This clone occurred many times. This CDR3 reads CARKGWQGTTDTQYF. The CDR3 DNA, read in part, is TGTGCCCGGAAGGGATGGCAGGGGACGACAGATACG. The chain joins TRBV30 to TRBJ2-3; tentative D call: TRBD1 (6 bases). The read ends 3 residues shy of where the CDR3 ends; the end is completed using the germline J gene. Germline V lookup: CDR1 GTSNPN, CDR2 SVGIG (reference sequence). The CDR3 loop spans 15 amino acids. With 8 bases removed from V and 3 bases from J, the gap between germline ends came to 21 bases.